These T cell receptor beta chains were read from a single sample in a study of T cell responses to AZD1222 COVID-19 vaccine. Here immunoSEQ multiplex PCR was the method, and the copy in TCRdb shows in-frame clones only, minus some. This sample yields some 180,000 clones, of which around 90% are seen a single time; less than 0.55% belongs to the top ten. This material consisted of peripheral blood, taken on day 0 of AZD1222 vaccination. These receptors came from an adult in good health. CDR3s include the opening cysteine and the closing phenylalanine or tryptophan. The order of the fields is V gene, D gene, J gene, clone size, CDR3 DNA, CDR3 protein. D genes are given only for firm matches. Rows give clone size only sometimes, using once, few, many, or a class for an expanded clone.

V: TRBV29-1; D: NA; J: TRBJ1-1; size: NA; DNA: TGCAGCGTTGAAGGTCGGAGAACTGAAGCTTTCTTT; CDR3: CSVEGRRTEAFF
V: TRBV12-3/TRBV12-4; D: NA; J: TRBJ1-6; size: NA; DNA: TGTGCCAGCAGTGCCCCCTATAATTCACCCCTCCACTTT; CDR3: CASSAPYNSPLHF
V: TRBV28; D: TRBD2; J: TRBJ2-7; size: NA; DNA: TGTGCCAGCAGTTCAAGACTAGCGGGACACTACGAGCAGTACTTC; CDR3: CASSSRLAGHYEQYF
V: TRBV3-1/TRBV3-2; D: TRBD1; J: TRBJ1-6; size: NA; DNA: TGTGCCAGCAGCCAGGGACAGAATAATTCACCCCTCCACTTT; CDR3: CASSQGQNNSPLHF
V: TRBV9; D: NA; J: TRBJ2-2; size: NA; DNA: TGTGCGGGGGGGCGACCGGGGACCGGGGAGCTGTTTTTT; CDR3: CAGGRPGTGELFF
V: TRBV6-1; D: NA; J: TRBJ1-2; size: NA; DNA: TGTGCCAGCAGTGAAGCGCTTCGGACCTATGGCTACACCTTC; CDR3: CASSEALRTYGYTF
V: TRBV5-1; D: NA; J: TRBJ2-5; size: NA; DNA: TGCGCCAGCAGCTGGGGAATACAAGAGACCCAGTACTTC; CDR3: CASSWGIQETQYF
V: TRBV2; D: NA; J: TRBJ1-3; size: NA; DNA: TGTGCCAGCAGTGACGGCACGGGGCTGAGCTCTGGAAACACCATATATTTT; CDR3: CASSDGTGLSSGNTIYF
V: TRBV7-3; D: NA; J: TRBJ1-5; size: NA; DNA: TGTGCCAGCAGCGCCGACAGAAATCAGCCCCAGCATTTT; CDR3: CASSADRNQPQHF
V: TRBV10-2; D: NA; J: TRBJ2-1; size: NA; DNA: TGCGCCAGCAGGGACGGTTTCAGCTCCTACAATGAGCAGTTCTTC; CDR3: CASRDGFSSYNEQFF
V: TRBV20-1; D: NA; J: TRBJ2-7; size: once; DNA: TGCAGTGCCCCCAGTGGACTCGAGCAGTACTTC; CDR3: CSAPSGLEQYF
V: TRBV3-1/TRBV3-2; D: NA; J: TRBJ2-1; size: NA; DNA: TGTGCCAGCAGCCAAGATCCTTATCCACTTAACCATGAGCAGTTCTTC; CDR3: CASSQDPYPLNHEQFF
V: TRBV7-8; D: NA; J: TRBJ1-5; size: NA; DNA: TGTGCCAGCAGCTTAGCTTGGCAGTCCAATCAGCCCCAGCATTTT; CDR3: CASSLAWQSNQPQHF
V: TRBV5-6; D: NA; J: TRBJ1-5; size: NA; DNA: TGTGCCAGCAGTTCGGACCTAAGCAATCAGCCCCAGCATTTT; CDR3: CASSSDLSNQPQHF
V: TRBV4-3; D: NA; J: TRBJ2-3; size: NA; DNA: TGCGCCAGCAGCCAAGCTAGCGCCCCCACAGATACGCAGTATTTT; CDR3: CASSQASAPTDTQYF
V: TRBV11-2; D: NA; J: TRBJ2-1; size: NA; DNA: TGTGCCAGCAGCTTAAGGAGGGGCAATGAGCAGTTCTTC; CDR3: CASSLRRGNEQFF
V: TRBV4-3; D: NA; J: TRBJ1-1; size: NA; DNA: TGCGCCAGCAGCCAAGATCGGTATTACACTGAAGCTTTCTTT; CDR3: CASSQDRYYTEAFF
V: TRBV27; D: TRBD1; J: TRBJ2-1; size: NA; DNA: TGTGCCAGTCATATACAGGGGGCTGGGTACAATGAGCAGTTCTTC; CDR3: CASHIQGAGYNEQFF
V: TRBV27; D: NA; J: TRBJ1-2; size: few; DNA: TGTGCCAGCAGTTTTAGTATCGAGAGAAACTATGGCTACACCTTC; CDR3: CASSFSIERNYGYTF
V: TRBV27; D: NA; J: TRBJ2-5; size: few; DNA: TGTGCCAGCAGTTTATTCGAGGGATTCGAGACCCAGTACTTC; CDR3: CASSLFEGFETQYF
V: TRBV11-2; D: NA; J: TRBJ1-6; size: NA; DNA: TGTGCCAGCAGCTTGGTCCAGGCCGGAACCTTTAATTCACCCCTCCACTTT; CDR3: CASSLVQAGTFNSPLHF
V: TRBV9; D: NA; J: TRBJ1-6; size: NA; DNA: TGTGCCAGCAGGGCCAGGGAATATAATTCACCCCTCCACTTT; CDR3: CASRAREYNSPLHF
V: TRBV12-3/TRBV12-4; D: NA; J: TRBJ2-7; size: NA; DNA: TGTGCCAGCAGTTCCGGTTTTTACGAGCAGTACTTC; CDR3: CASSSGFYEQYF
V: TRBV9; D: NA; J: TRBJ2-5; size: NA; DNA: TGTGCCACCAATGGGACTGTAAAAGAGACCCAGTACTTC; CDR3: CATNGTVKETQYF
V: TRBV24-1; D: TRBD2; J: TRBJ2-1; size: NA; DNA: TGTGCCACCAGTGATTTCCCAGCGGGGGACTACAATGAGCAGTTCTTC; CDR3: CATSDFPAGDYNEQFF
V: TRBV19; D: NA; J: TRBJ1-5; size: NA; DNA: TGTGCCAGTAGGGGGACATTTGGTCTCCAGCCCCAGCATTTT; CDR3: CASRGTFGLQPQHF
V: TRBV12-3/TRBV12-4; D: NA; J: TRBJ1-1; size: NA; DNA: TGTGCCAGCAGTTTCGGGGGGAACACTGAAGCTTTCTTT; CDR3: CASSFGGNTEAFF
V: TRBV28; D: TRBD1; J: TRBJ1-5; size: NA; DNA: TGTGCCAGCAGTCCCCTTAGGGACAGGGCTAGCAATCAGCCCCAGCATTTT; CDR3: CASSPLRDRASNQPQHF
V: TRBV27; D: NA; J: TRBJ1-2; size: NA; DNA: TGTGCCAGCAGTTTAGGCCCGACAGGACCTTATGGCTACACCTTC; CDR3: CASSLGPTGPYGYTF
V: TRBV7-8; D: TRBD1; J: TRBJ1-2; size: NA; DNA: TGTGCCAGCAGCTCGTCCTCAGGGGGCCCCCGCGGTGGCTACACCTTC; CDR3: CASSSSSGGPRGGYTF
V: TRBV4-1; D: NA; J: TRBJ1-5; size: NA; DNA: TGCGCCAGCAGCCAAGATTGGTCAAGGGGGGACGTACCGCCCCAGCATTTT; CDR3: CASSQDWSRGDVPPQHF
V: TRBV11-2; D: NA; J: TRBJ2-1; size: NA; DNA: TGTGCCAGCAGCTTAGCGGACGGTCGCAACAATGAGCAGTTCTTC; CDR3: CASSLADGRNNEQFF
V: TRBV10-3; D: NA; J: TRBJ1-5; size: NA; DNA: TGTGCCATCAGTGAGTCAGCCGGGGGGGCTAATCAGCCCCAGCATTTT; CDR3: CAISESAGGANQPQHF
V: TRBV5-4; D: TRBD2; J: TRBJ2-1; size: NA; DNA: TGTGCCAGCAGCTCGACTAGCGGGTGGAATTACAATGAGCAGTTCTTC; CDR3: CASSSTSGWNYNEQFF
V: TRBV7-6; D: NA; J: TRBJ2-7; size: NA; DNA: TGTGCCAGCAGCTTAGATCCCTACGAGCAGTACTTC; CDR3: CASSLDPYEQYF
V: TRBV5-1; D: TRBD1; J: TRBJ1-4; size: NA; DNA: TGCGCCAGCAGCGTACAGGGGACCTCTAATGAAAAACTGTTTTTT; CDR3: CASSVQGTSNEKLFF
V: TRBV3-1/TRBV3-2; D: NA; J: TRBJ2-5; size: NA; DNA: TGTGCCAGCAGCCCCTATGGCGGAGAAGAGACCCAGTACTTC; CDR3: CASSPYGGEETQYF
V: TRBV6-1; D: NA; J: TRBJ2-7; size: NA; DNA: TGTGCCAGCAGTTCGACACAGAGCTACGAGCAGTACTTC; CDR3: CASSSTQSYEQYF
V: TRBV3-1/TRBV3-2; D: NA; J: TRBJ2-1; size: NA; DNA: TGTGCCAGCAGCCTCCGGGCGGACTCCTACAATGAGCAGTTCTTC; CDR3: CASSLRADSYNEQFF
V: TRBV7-2; D: TRBD1; J: TRBJ1-2; size: NA; DNA: TGTGCCAGCAGCGAGACACAGGGGGCGCCCGGCTACACCTTC; CDR3: CASSETQGAPGYTF
V: TRBV11-2; D: TRBD1; J: TRBJ2-7; size: NA; DNA: TGTGCCAGCACTAAAGCGGGACAGGGGCCCTACGAGCAGTACTTC; CDR3: CASTKAGQGPYEQYF
V: TRBV7-9; D: NA; J: TRBJ1-1; size: NA; DNA: TGTGCCAGCTCCATGAAACCGGGGCAGGCACTGAACACTGAAGCTTTCTTT; CDR3: CASSMKPGQALNTEAFF
V: TRBV19; D: NA; J: TRBJ1-2; size: NA; DNA: TGTGCCAGTAGTATAAATGCGGGGACTTATGGCTACACCTTC; CDR3: CASSINAGTYGYTF
V: TRBV3-1/TRBV3-2; D: NA; J: TRBJ2-3; size: NA; DNA: TGTGCCAGCAAGGCCCACGGCGATACGCAGTATTTT; CDR3: CASKAHGDTQYF
V: TRBV7-9; D: NA; J: TRBJ2-7; size: NA; DNA: TGTGCCAGCAGCCAGGCCGGGGGGCTTTCAGCCTACGAGCAGTACTTC; CDR3: CASSQAGGLSAYEQYF
V: TRBV12-5; D: TRBD2; J: TRBJ2-1; size: NA; DNA: TGTGCTAGTGGTTTGGTACTGGCTAGCGGGGACCCGAGCTCCTACAATGAGCAGTTCTTC; CDR3: CASGLVLASGDPSSYNEQFF
V: TRBV7-2; D: NA; J: TRBJ1-1; size: NA; DNA: TGTGCCAGCAGTTCGATCCAGGGTTTAACTGAAGCTTTCTTT; CDR3: CASSSIQGLTEAFF
V: TRBV4-2; D: TRBD2; J: TRBJ2-3; size: NA; DNA: TGTGCCAGCAGCCAAGACGGGGGAGGGAACACAGATACGCAGTATTTT; CDR3: CASSQDGGGNTDTQYF
V: TRBV11-2; D: NA; J: TRBJ1-3; size: NA; DNA: TGTGCCAGCAGCATAATCCTCGGGCCAGCTGGAAACACCATATATTTT; CDR3: CASSIILGPAGNTIYF
V: TRBV10-3; D: NA; J: TRBJ1-4; size: NA; DNA: TGTGCCATCAGTGAGGGTTTGGAAAAACTGTTTTTT; CDR3: CAISEGLEKLFF
V: TRBV3-1/TRBV3-2; D: NA; J: TRBJ1-4; size: few; DNA: TGTGCCAGCAGCCAGCCCGAGGAAAAACTGTTTTTT; CDR3: CASSQPEEKLFF
V: TRBV7-9; D: NA; J: TRBJ2-7; size: NA; DNA: TGTGCCAGCAGCTTAGTAGGGCGCGAGCAGTACTTC; CDR3: CASSLVGREQYF
V: TRBV20-1; D: NA; J: TRBJ2-1; size: NA; DNA: TGCAGTGCTAGAGCCAATGAGCAGTTCTTC; CDR3: CSARANEQFF